This T cell receptor (beta chain) was found in a study of blood T cells in healthy people across ages. This CDR3 has 15 amino acids. The V gene lost 2 bases and the J gene lost 6 bases, with 16 bases spanning the gap. Germline CDR1 MNHNS, CDR2 SASEGT. A second 7 to 11 cycle PCR used barcoded and J-beta primers. A template-switch adaptor containing 12 random nucleotides labeled each cDNA molecule. One entry per CDR3 protein results from TCRdb running MiXCR on the 5' RACE reads. In the table there are about 1.4 million distinct CDR3 sequences, 59% of which are singletons. Sequenced input: blood. The source of this sequence is a man between 18 and 29 years old in good health. The V call is TRBV6-1, the J call TRBJ1-1, with D maybe TRBD1 (5 bases). CDR3 DNA: TGTGCCAGCAGTGAACAGCCAGGGCTTGGGGCTGAAGCTTTCTTT. It specifies CASSEQPGLGAEAFF.